The rows below give T cell receptor beta chains drawn from one sample of a study of blood T cell repertoires in COVID-19. Only in-frame clones appear in the TCRdb table, and some are missing; sequencing was by immunoSEQ multiplex PCR. The sample lists roughly 230,000 clones, nearly 90% occurring once. Sequencing input: peripheral blood. Receptors were obtained from a woman aged 55-69 years with COVID-19, enrolled during active disease. CDR3s include the opening cysteine and the closing phenylalanine or tryptophan. A D gene is named only where the DNA matches it firmly. The size of a clone is reported for some rows only, either as once, few or many, or as a class for expanded clones.

len	j_gene	d_gene	abundance	v_gene	CDR3nt	CDR3aa
14	TRBJ1-2	.	.	TRBV5-1	TGCGCCAGCAGCTCCGGGGGGGGGAGCTATGGCTACACCTTC	CASSSGGGSYGYTF
15	TRBJ1-4	.	.	TRBV6-1	TGTGCCAGCAGTGAACAGGGTTGGGCTAATGAAAAACTGTTTTTT	CASSEQGWANEKLFF
13	TRBJ1-2	.	.	TRBV19	TGTGCCAGTAGGGTCGATCGCGGGTATGGCTACACCTTC	CASRVDRGYGYTF
13	TRBJ1-2	.	.	TRBV6-5	TGTGCCAGCAGTCACCCCAGGAACGATGGCTACACCTTC	CASSHPRNDGYTF
18	TRBJ2-7	TRBD2	.	TRBV7-8	TGTGCCAGCAGCGAAGGGACTAGCGGGGGTCACAGCTCCTACGAGCAGTACTTC	CASSEGTSGGHSSYEQYF
14	TRBJ1-1	.	.	TRBV6-2/TRBV6-3	TGTGCCAGCAGTTACGTGGCCATGAACACTGAAGCTTTCTTT	CASSYVAMNTEAFF
14	TRBJ1-1	.	.	TRBV6-5	TGTGCCAGCAGTTACTCACGAGGGAACACTGAAGCTTTCTTT	CASSYSRGNTEAFF
13	TRBJ1-1	TRBD1	.	TRBV27	TGTGCCAGCAGTGATTACAGGGGAAAGGGGGCTTTCTTT	CASSDYRGKGAFF
15	TRBJ2-7	.	few	TRBV9	TGTGCCAGCAGCGTAGTTCCCTCGGGGGACTACGAGCAGTACTTC	CASSVVPSGDYEQYF
13	TRBJ1-6	.	.	TRBV7-2	TGTGCCAGCTCCCAGGGGAGAAATTCACCCCTCCACTTT	CASSQGRNSPLHF
15	TRBJ1-4	TRBD1	once	TRBV10-3	TGTGCCATCAGTGAGCAGGGGACAGGGGCTGAAAAACTGTTTTTT	CAISEQGTGAEKLFF
14	TRBJ2-2	.	.	TRBV19	TGTGCCAGTTTGAACTGGAGGGTGGGGGGGGAGCTGTTTTTT	CASLNWRVGGELFF
15	TRBJ1-1	TRBD1	.	TRBV10-3	TGTGCCATCAGTGATTCCGACAGGGGTTACACTGAAGCTTTCTTT	CAISDSDRGYTEAFF
14	TRBJ2-2	.	.	TRBV5-1	TGCGCCAGCAGATATCCAGGGAGGAACGGGGAGCTGTTTTTT	CASRYPGRNGELFF
17	TRBJ2-3	TRBD2	.	TRBV20-1	TGCAGTGCTAGTCGACTAGCGGGGGGGCTGGGCACAGATACGCAGTATTTT	CSASRLAGGLGTDTQYF
15	TRBJ1-2	.	.	TRBV5-1	TGCGCCAGCAGCATGGGACCCGGGAACAACTATGGCTACACCTTC	CASSMGPGNNYGYTF
16	TRBJ2-1	.	.	TRBV7-2	TGTGCCAGCAGCCCTGGGATGGGGGCACTTGGCAATGAGCAGTTCTTC	CASSPGMGALGNEQFF
15	TRBJ1-2	.	.	TRBV18	TGTGCCAGCTCACTTGAAACAGCCCCCCTCTATGGCTACACCTTC	CASSLETAPLYGYTF
14	TRBJ2-4	TRBD1	.	TRBV7-9	TGTGCCAGCAGCTTTTGGGACAGGGGGAACATTCAGTACTTC	CASSFWDRGNIQYF
14	TRBJ2-3	.	.	TRBV5-1	TGCGCCAGCAGCACGCCGGCAGGGACAGATACGCAGTATTTT	CASSTPAGTDTQYF
14	TRBJ1-1	.	.	TRBV7-2	TGTGCCAGCAGCTTAGCGCCTCGGTCCACTGAAGCTTTCTTT	CASSLAPRSTEAFF
13	TRBJ1-2	.	.	TRBV5-1	TGCGCCAGCAGCTTGCATGGGAGGAATGGCTACACCTTC	CASSLHGRNGYTF
13	TRBJ1-6	.	.	TRBV5-4	TGTGCCAGCAGCTTGGCAGGTTCGGGGAGCCTCCACTTT	CASSLAGSGSLHF
15	TRBJ1-6	.	.	TRBV6-5	TGTGCCAGCAGTTACTCGACGGGGGAGGGTTCACCCCTCCACTTT	CASSYSTGEGSPLHF
13	TRBJ2-5	.	.	TRBV28	TGTGCCAGCAGTTCCCCCGGTGGAGAGACCCAGTACTTC	CASSSPGGETQYF
18	TRBJ1-6	TRBD1	.	TRBV4-3	TGCGCCAGCAGCCAACTCCCGAGGGGGACAGGGTTTGATTCACCCCTCCACTTT	CASSQLPRGTGFDSPLHF
15	TRBJ2-7	.	once	TRBV19	TGTGCCAGTAGCGACCTAGGGGTCCACCCCTACGAGCAGTACTTC	CASSDLGVHPYEQYF
12	TRBJ2-7	.	.	TRBV2	TGTGCCAGCAGGGAACTTGAGCGGGAGCAGTACTTC	CASRELEREQYF
14	TRBJ1-2	.	.	TRBV6-6	TGTGCCAGCAGGGGCGGGGACCGGTACTATGGCTACACCTTC	CASRGGDRYYGYTF
14	TRBJ1-2	.	.	TRBV19	TGTGCCAGTAGTATTTCGGGGTATTACTATGGCTACACCTTC	CASSISGYYYGYTF
14	TRBJ2-5	TRBD2	.	TRBV5-6	TGTGCCAGCAGAACTAGCGGGGGGCTGGAGACCCAGTACTTC	CASRTSGGLETQYF
14	TRBJ1-2	.	.	TRBV4-3	TGCGCCAGCAGCCAAGATACGGAGGATTATGGCTACACCTTC	CASSQDTEDYGYTF